Listed below are T cell receptor beta chains from one sample, sequenced in a study of T cell responses to AZD1222 COVID-19 vaccine. Here immunoSEQ multiplex PCR was the method, and the copy in TCRdb shows in-frame clones only, minus some. Of fewer than 120,000 clones listed, approximately 92% are singletons. This material consisted of peripheral blood, taken 28 days after the second AZD1222 dose. The origin of the receptors is an adult who received the AZD1222 COVID-19 vaccine. CDR3s include the opening cysteine and the closing phenylalanine or tryptophan. D genes are given only for firm matches. Expanded clones get a size class; other rows say once, few or many, or leave the size out.

D gene	V gene	J gene	clone size	CDR3 DNA	CDR3 protein
-	TRBV5-1	TRBJ1-1	once	TGCGCCAGCAAAAGTGAGGACATTAACACTGAAGCTTTCTTT	CASKSEDINTEAFF
-	TRBV6-1	TRBJ1-2	once	TGTGCCAGCAGTGAAACAGATAACTATGGCTACACCTTC	CASSETDNYGYTF
-	TRBV4-3	TRBJ2-7	-	TGCGCCAGCAGCCAAGATTGGGGGTTATTGTCCTACGAGCAGTACTTC	CASSQDWGLLSYEQYF
TRBD1	TRBV18	TRBJ2-5	-	TGTGCCAGCTCACTCGACAGGGGAGCAGAGACCCAGTACTTC	CASSLDRGAETQYF
-	TRBV14	TRBJ2-5	-	TGTGCCAGCAGCGTCGCCTGGGTCCCCACATCACTTCAAGAGACCCAGTACTTC	CASSVAWVPTSLQETQYF
TRBD1	TRBV7-2	TRBJ2-5	once	TGTGCCAGCAGCGGGACCGGGACAGGGTGGGAGACCCAGTACTTC	CASSGTGTGWETQYF
-	TRBV5-1	TRBJ2-2	-	TGCGCCAGCAGCTTGGAAACATGGCCCACCGGGGAGCTGTTTTTT	CASSLETWPTGELFF
-	TRBV6-4	TRBJ1-6	-	TGTGCCAGCAGTGACTCTCGGCAGGGGTATTCACCCCTCCACTTT	CASSDSRQGYSPLHF
-	TRBV28	TRBJ2-7	-	TGTGCCAGCAGTTTAATCCGGTACGAGCAGTACTTC	CASSLIRYEQYF
-	TRBV19	TRBJ2-6	-	TGTGCCAGTAGTTCAATAAGGGGTTCTGGGGCCAACGTCCTGACTTTC	CASSSIRGSGANVLTF